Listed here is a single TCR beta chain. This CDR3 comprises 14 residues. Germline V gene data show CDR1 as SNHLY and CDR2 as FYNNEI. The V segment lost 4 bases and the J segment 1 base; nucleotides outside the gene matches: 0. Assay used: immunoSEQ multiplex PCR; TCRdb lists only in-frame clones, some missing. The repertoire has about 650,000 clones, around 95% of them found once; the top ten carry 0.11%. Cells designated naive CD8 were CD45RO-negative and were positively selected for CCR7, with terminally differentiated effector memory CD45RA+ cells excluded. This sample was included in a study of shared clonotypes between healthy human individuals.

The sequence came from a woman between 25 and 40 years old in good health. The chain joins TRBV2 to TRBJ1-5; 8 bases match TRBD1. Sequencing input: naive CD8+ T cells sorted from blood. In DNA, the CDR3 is TGTGCCAGCAGTGGGACAGGGAGCAATCAGCCCCAGCATTTT. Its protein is CASSGTGSNQPQHF.